This T cell receptor beta chain was retrieved from a study of blood T cell repertoires in COVID-19 (dated by TCRdb to the early 2020s). Study-wide context: Samples covering the acute and convalescent phases of COVID-19 were provided by collaborators in the United States, Italy and Spain. The prospective study material was composed of cDNA or gDNA derived from T cells, B-cell-depleted T cells, or PBMCs. Deeply sampled blood TCRbeta repertoires from subjects exposed to, actively infected with, or recovered from COVID-19 were included in the dataset. The repertoires were released in a freely available public database intended as a resource for research on the immune response to SARS-CoV-2. Samples were obtained from the ongoing ImmuneRACE study (first 160 participants) and from about 1,300 subjects provided by 6 global collaborators. The sample metadata nearly always contained a de-identified subject ID, COVID-19 status, age in years and sex. Where available, HLA class I and class II types were taken from metadata supplied by the sample provider and were not determined by assay-based typing.

Broader findings and caveats from the paper: The quantity of clinical and demographic metadata differed by source and by participant and was supplied without curation.

Enrolling through a virtual design, the prospective study's participants ranged in age from roughly 18 to 89 years and lived across some 22 United States geographic areas. In the prospective study, cohorts were assigned on the basis of participant-reported clinical history obtained from a screening survey and a study questionnaire. Exposed participants had been in contact, within 2 weeks of entering the study, with a person who had a PCR-confirmed or clinician-diagnosed case of COVID-19. Each participant in the prospective study had whole blood, serum and a nasopharyngeal or oropharyngeal swab collected by mobile phlebotomists. Prospective study participants could optionally give additional blood draws and questionnaires over an approximately 2-month period. Before DNA extraction, prospective study blood samples were shipped either frozen or at room temperature. The immunoSEQ Assay, a bias-controlled multiplex PCR, was used to amplify TCRbeta CDR3 regions from genomic DNA. As for how the authors treated the data: The number of nucleated cells in each sample was estimated from the amplification of reference gene primers within the assay. Sequence reads were collapsed and filtered to measure the absolute abundance of every unique TCRbeta CDR3 rearrangement. For each sample, productive Simpson clonality was calculated by taking the square root of Simpson's diversity index across productive rearrangements. Drawn from immuneACCESS, this table holds only the in-frame rearrangements with V and J called that TCRdb kept. Clones are partly lost; checked studies trace under half to an unresolved V gene and leave the rest unexplained. Clone size and the V and J calls come from that table; the DNA yielded D and trimming. For this sample the table gives 150,000 to 200,000 clones, of which about 83% were detected only once. Together, the top ten hold roughly 3.1% of the sample.

Points on this clone: Its binding antigen is unknown. Base qualities are not at hand, and no much larger clone is one base apart.

Trimming accounts for 5 bases at V and 3 bases at J, while the number of junction bases matched to no gene is 3. Inclusive of the bounding cysteine and phenylalanine, the CDR3 is 13 residues long. CDR3 DNA is the only sequence kept; it has 39 bases, read in frame from the first base. Taken from the germline V gene (reference sequence), the CDR1 and CDR2 loops are PRHDT and FYEKMQ. The rearranged chain carries TRBV13 and TRBJ2-7, and 8 junction bases match TRBD2. The sequencing input was PBMCs or T cells enriched from blood (not recorded which). The sequence was collected from a woman under 40 who had been exposed to COVID-19. The CDR3 in this case is CASSAGGHYEQYF. The DNA reads as follows: TGTGCCAGCAGCGCGGGGGGCCACTACGAGCAGTACTTC.